This T cell receptor (beta chain) derives from a study of blood T cell repertoires in COVID-19. Study-wide background: Samples taken during acute and convalescent COVID-19 were collected in the United States, Italy and Spain.

Germline V gene lookup returns CDR1 SGHRS and CDR2 YFSETQ. There are 15 residues in the CDR3. J was trimmed by 7 bases and V by 4 bases; bases with no gene match: 8. In the original analysis: Amplification of reference gene primers was used by the study to estimate nucleated cell counts. The assay was immunoSEQ multiplex PCR, and TCRdb's table has in-frame clones only and misses some. V and J calls and clone size are as listed in that table; D and trimming were resolved from the DNA. The repertoire holds about 130,000 clones, with roughly 92% as singletons. The sample taken for sequencing was peripheral blood. This rearrangement joins TRBV5-1 to TRBJ2-2; 9 bases agree with TRBD1. The clonotype was recovered from a man between 45 and 60 years old with COVID-19, enrolled during active disease. The CDR3 nucleotides read TGCGCCAGCAGCCGTGACAGGGGGAAGGGCGGGGAGCTGTTTTTT. The encoded protein is CASSRDRGKGGELFF.